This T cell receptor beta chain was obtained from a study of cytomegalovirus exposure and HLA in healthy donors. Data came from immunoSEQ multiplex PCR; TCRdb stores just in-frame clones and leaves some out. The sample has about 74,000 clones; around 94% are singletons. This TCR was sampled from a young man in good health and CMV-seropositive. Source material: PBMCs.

CDR3 sequence reads: CASSYSLADTYEQYF. The CDR3 nucleotides read TGTGCCAGCAGTTACTCACTAGCGGACACCTACGAGCAGTACTTC. The J gene is TRBJ2-7, the V gene TRBV6-5; 8 bases are shared with TRBD2. This CDR3 has 15 residues. In germline, CDR1 is MNHEY, CDR2 SVGAGI. Unmatched junction bases numbered 3, after V lost 0 bases and J lost 2 bases.